One sample yielded the 14 T cell receptor beta chains listed below, sequenced in a study of CD8 T cells in Susac syndrome. The RNA, about 0.5 to 1 ug, was put through reverse transcription using random hexamers. TCRdb called the immunoSEQ multiplex PCR reads again in MiXCR, with one record for every CDR3 protein. Of about 160,000 distinct CDR3 sequences listed, about 96% are singletons. The sample taken for sequencing was CD4+ T cells from PBMCs. The receptors shown here come from a human donor with Susac syndrome.

The chain joins TRBV7-9 to TRBJ1-2; D uncertain. Germline lookup yields CDR1 SEHNR and CDR2 FQNEAQ (reference sequence). The CDR3 has 13 amino acids. Trimming removed 1 base at V and 6 bases at J, with 9 bases between. CDR3 region: CASSLGWTDGYTF. The CDR3 DNA sequence: TGTGCCAGCAGCTTAGGCTGGACGGATGGCTACACCTTC. The whole variable domain, filled in from reference TRBV7-9 and TRBJ1-2, reads DTGVSQNPRHKITKRGQNVTFRCDPISEHNRLYWYRQTLGQGPEFLTYFQNEAQLEKSRLLSDRFSAERPKGSFSTLEIQRTEQGDSAMYLCASSLGWTDGYTFGSGTRLTVV.

The V call is TRBV12-3 or TRBV12-4, the J call TRBJ2-2; D is possibly TRBD1 (6 bases). The CDR3 has 12 amino acids. V was shortened by 5 bases and J by 7 bases, with 8 bases between the two germline ends. DNA of the CDR3: TGTGCCAGCAGTCACAGGGACGGGGAGCTGTTTTTT. It specifies CASSHRDGELFF.

The chain has TRBV4-2 and TRBJ2-1; possible D gene TRBD2, 8 bases. This CDR3 has 16 amino acids. The V gene lost 3 bases and the J gene lost 7 bases, with 19 bases spanning the gap. Germline-derived CDR1 and CDR2 are LGHNA and YNFKEQ. The CDR3 coding sequence is TGTGCCAGCAGCCACCGGACAGGAGCGGGAGTTAATGAGCAGTTCTTC. Encoded protein: CASSHRTGAGVNEQFF.

The chain uses TRBV7-2 and TRBJ2-2; D not resolved. Per germline, CDR1 SGHTA and CDR2 FQGNSA. The CDR3 extends over 12 amino acids. Trimming cost V 4 bases and J 3 bases, with 3 bases left between them. For the CDR3, the DNA is TGTGCCAGCAGCTACCACACCGGGGAGCTGTTTTTT. Translated: CASSYHTGELFF.

V and J are TRBV7-9 and TRBJ1-1; a possible D gene is TRBD1 (6 bases). Germline CDR1 and CDR2: SEHNR and FQNEAQ (reference sequence). The CDR3 totals 14 residues. V was shortened by 3 bases and J by 11 bases, with 19 bases between the two germline ends. The DNA for the CDR3 is TGTGCCAGCAGCTTGGGGGCAGGACGGGAATGGGCTTTCTTT. Its protein product is CASSLGAGREWAFF.

This chain joins TRBV3-1 and TRBJ1-1, with D uncertain. The CDR3 runs to 14 residues. Germline loops: CDR1 LGHDT, CDR2 YNNKEL (reference sequence). V lost 1 base, J lost 6 bases, and 12 bases lay in between. The CDR3 DNA reads TGTGCCAGCAGCCAAGCACGGCAGCCCTCTGAAGCTTTCTTT. This translates into CASSQARQPSEAFF.

This clonotype occurred once. The J gene is TRBJ2-5, the V gene TRBV20-1; 11 bases match TRBD2. This CDR3 spans 15 amino acids. After removal of 1 base from V and 2 bases from J, the junction contained 3 bases not matched to a gene. CDR1 and CDR2 (germline): DFQATT, SNEGSKA (reference sequence). This CDR3 is CSARGLAGSQETQYF. CDR3 coding DNA: TGCAGTGCTAGAGGACTAGCGGGGAGTCAAGAGACCCAGTACTTC.

This clonotype was detected only once. The chain couples TRBV11-2 to TRBJ1-2; the match to TRBD1 covers 7 bases. The junction had 26 bases not matched to a gene; V was cut back by 5 bases and J by 8 bases. The CDR3 spans 19 residues. Germline CDR1 reads SGHAT; CDR2 reads FQNNGV. The CDR3 sequence: CASSLGRGRDRYLSGGYTF. The CDR3 bases are TGTGCCAGCAGCCTGGGCCGGGGCCGGGACAGATATCTATCTGGAGGCTACACCTTC. Full variable domain (outside the CDR3, taken from reference TRBV11-2 and TRBJ1-2): EAGVAQSPRYKIIEKRQSVAFWCNPISGHATLYWYQQILGQGPKLLIQFQNNGVVDDSQLPKDRFSAERLKGVDSTLKIQPAKLEDSAVYLCASSLGRGRDRYLSGGYTFGSGTRLTVV.

The rearrangement links TRBV7-2 to TRBJ1-2, with D tentatively TRBD1 (5 bases). Germline V gene lookup returns CDR1 SGHTA and CDR2 FQGNSA. CDR3 length equals 13 residues. The V end was cut by 5 bases, the J end by 8 bases, with 15 bases between. CDR3 sequence: CASSAGAWLGYTF. The CDR3 bases are TGTGCCAGCAGCGCCGGGGCCTGGCTCGGCTACACCTTC.

V gene TRBV9 combines with J gene TRBJ1-5; no firm D call. This CDR3 is built from 13 residues. V lost 0 bases and J lost 6, with 7 bases in between. CDR1 is SGDLS, CDR2 YYNGEE, per germline. CDR3 loop: CASSVDPSQPQHF. Here the CDR3 DNA reads TGTGCCAGCAGCGTAGACCCGAGTCAGCCCCAGCATTTT.

The V and J genes are TRBV5-4 and TRBJ1-2; no clear D. This CDR3 is built from 12 residues. V gave up 0 bases and J gave up 8 bases, with 8 bases separating them. CDR1 and CDR2 from the germline V gene are SGHNT and YYREEE (reference sequence). The CDR3 DNA sequence: TGTGCCAGCAGCTTGGAAGCCGGGGGCTACACCTTC. This gives the protein CASSLEAGGYTF.

This clonotype was seen only once. The J gene is TRBJ2-3, the V gene TRBV5-4, with 8 bases fitting TRBD2. Germline lookup yields CDR1 SGHNT and CDR2 YYREEE (reference sequence). The V gene end was trimmed by 4 bases and the J gene end by 4 bases; junction bases not matched to a gene: 5. This CDR3 region has 14 residues. Written as DNA, the CDR3 is TGTGCCAGCAGCACCGGACTAGCCGCAGATACGCAGTATTTT. It translates to CASSTGLAADTQYF.

V usage is TRBV6-5 and J usage is TRBJ2-1; 12 positions match TRBD2. Trimming cost V 5 bases and J 14 bases; bases outside gene matches: 7. The CDR3 has 13 amino acids. CDR1 and CDR2 (germline): MNHEY, SVGAGI. CDR3 region: CASSGLAGGSEFF. DNA for the CDR3: TGTGCCAGCAGTGGTCTAGCGGGAGGGTCGGAGTTCTTC.

Details on this clonotype: A read error may account for a junction end that differs from germline. The rearrangement links TRBV24-1 to TRBJ1-1; tentatively, D is TRBD1 (5 bases). This CDR3 has 13 amino acids. The V gene's germline CDR1 is KGHDR and CDR2 SFDVKD. The CDR3 coding sequence is TGTGCCACCAGCCGGGACGGGAACACTGAAGCCTTCTTT. Protein sequence: CATSRDGNTEAFF.